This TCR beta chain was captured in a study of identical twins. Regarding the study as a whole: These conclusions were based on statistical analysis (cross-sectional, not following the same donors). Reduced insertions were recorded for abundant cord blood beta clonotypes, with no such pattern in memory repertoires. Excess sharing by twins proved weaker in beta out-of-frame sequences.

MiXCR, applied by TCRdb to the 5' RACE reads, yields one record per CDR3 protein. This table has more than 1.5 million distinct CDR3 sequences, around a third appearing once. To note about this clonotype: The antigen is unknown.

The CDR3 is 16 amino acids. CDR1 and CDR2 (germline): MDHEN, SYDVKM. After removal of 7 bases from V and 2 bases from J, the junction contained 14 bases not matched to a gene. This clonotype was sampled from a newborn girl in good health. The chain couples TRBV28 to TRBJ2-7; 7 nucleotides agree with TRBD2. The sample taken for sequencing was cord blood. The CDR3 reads CASTQWTSFFTYEQYF. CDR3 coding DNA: TGTGCCAGCACCCAATGGACTAGTTTCTTCACCTACGAGCAGTACTTC.